These 10 T cell receptor beta chains share one sample of origin, sequenced in a study of control samples from healthy donors and cancer patients. The table came from immunoSEQ multiplex PCR; TCRdb's copy has only in-frame clones and leaves some out. Of approximately 88,000 clones listed, more than 85% are singletons. The sequenced sample consisted of blood. These receptors came from a woman in her 30s in good health.

The chain is built from TRBV25-1 and TRBJ1-1; D unresolved. CDR1 is MGHDK and CDR2 is SYGVNS in the germline V gene. CDR3 length: 15 amino acids. V was cut by 1 base and J by 3 bases, with 12 bases left in between. In nucleotides, the CDR3 is TGTGCCAGCAGTGAATCGACCATTTTGGACACTGAAGCTTTCTTT. This translates into CASSESTILDTEAFF. Together with reference TRBV25-1 and TRBJ1-1, the CDR3 gives the full variable domain: EADIYQTPRYLVIGTGKKITLECSQTMGHDKMYWYQQDPGMELHLIHYSYGVNSTEKGDLSSESTVSRIRTEHFPLTLESARPSHTSQYLCASSESTILDTEAFFGQGTRLTVV.

The chain joins TRBV7-2 to TRBJ2-1; D unresolved. CDR1 is SGHTA and CDR2 is FQGNSA in the germline V gene. The CDR3 contains 15 residues. The germline V and J ends were trimmed by 3 bases and 0 bases, with 9 bases remaining between them. The CDR3 nucleotides are TGTGCCAGCAGCTTGATCTCGAGCTCCTACAATGAGCAGTTCTTC. Translating it yields CASSLISSSYNEQFF.

The chain combines TRBV29-1 with TRBJ1-1; D is perhaps TRBD1 (6 bases). V gave up 5 bases and J gave up 4 bases, with 11 bases separating them. Looked up from germline, CDR1 is SQVTM and CDR2 is ANQGSEA. The CDR3 length is 12 residues. CDR3 DNA sequence: TGCAGCGTTTCAGGGGCGAGCACTGAAGCTTTCTTT. Residues: CSVSGASTEAFF.

For this clone: This CDR3 is also generated by other DNA sequences in the sample. The chain combines TRBV7-3 with TRBJ2-2; D ambiguous. This CDR3 has 12 residues. The ends were cut back, 3 bases at V and 1 base at J, with 0 bases in the middle. In germline, CDR1 is SGHTA, CDR2 FQGTGA. The CDR3, as DNA: TGTGCCAGCAGCTTGAACACCGGGGAGCTGTTTTTT. This gives the protein CASSLNTGELFF.

This CDR3 is CASSAMTSSYNEQFF. The DNA for the CDR3 is TGCGCCAGCAGCGCGATGACTAGCTCCTACAATGAGCAGTTCTTC. The chain has TRBV5-1 and TRBJ2-1, with a weak D call TRBD2 (6 bases). Trimming shortened V by 4 bases and J by 0 bases, and 11 bases separated the two germline ends. This CDR3 contains 15 residues. The germline gives CDR1 SGHRS, CDR2 YFSETQ.

In its sample, this clone was seen once. This sequence joins TRBV7-7 and TRBJ2-3; D possibly corresponds to TRBD2 (5 bases). Trimming removed 5 bases at V and 3 bases at J, with 15 bases between. Germline CDR1 SSHAT, CDR2 FNYEAQ (reference sequence). CDR3 length equals 15 residues. This chain's CDR3 is CASSRIDSVTDTQYF. CDR3 sequence (DNA): TGTGCCAGCAGCCGTATAGATAGCGTAACAGATACGCAGTATTTT.

The chain links TRBV5-1 to TRBJ1-2; D might be TRBD1 (6 bases). The V gene lost 0 bases and the J gene lost 8 bases, with 11 bases spanning the gap. This CDR3 comprises 13 residues. CDR1 is SGHRS, CDR2 YFSETQ, per germline. CDR3 protein: CASSLVDGQGYTF. As DNA, the CDR3 is TGCGCCAGCAGCTTGGTAGACGGACAGGGCTACACCTTC.

This chain uses TRBV4-1 with TRBJ2-3, with D perhaps matching TRBD2 (7 bases). V was shortened by 4 bases and J by 7 bases, with 21 bases between the two germline ends. CDR1 and CDR2 from the germline V gene are MGHRA and YSYEKL. The CDR3 covers 16 residues. The CDR3 loop reads CASSPEWGGGLNTQYF. The CDR3 DNA follows: TGCGCCAGCAGCCCCGAGTGGGGGGGCGGACTAAATACGCAGTATTTT.

The count of this clone is one. The chain is built from TRBV4-1 and TRBJ1-5; D gene uncertain. CDR3 length: 16 amino acids. Germline-derived CDR1 and CDR2 are MGHRA and YSYEKL. Trimming took off 1 base at V and 0 bases at J, with 10 bases between the two ends. The DNA for the CDR3 is TGCGCCAGCAGCCAAGTTGTTACGGTTAGCAATCAGCCCCAGCATTTT. This codes for CASSQVVTVSNQPQHF.

The chain joins TRBV19 to TRBJ1-1; tentatively, D is TRBD1 (6 bases). CDR1 LNHDA and CDR2 SQIVND come from the germline V gene (reference sequence). The length of the CDR3 is 15 residues. V was trimmed by 5 bases and J by 5 bases, leaving 18 bases between them. CDR3 loop: CASSDRGAFDTEAFF. The CDR3 DNA is TGTGCCAGTAGTGACCGGGGGGCCTTCGATACTGAAGCTTTCTTT.